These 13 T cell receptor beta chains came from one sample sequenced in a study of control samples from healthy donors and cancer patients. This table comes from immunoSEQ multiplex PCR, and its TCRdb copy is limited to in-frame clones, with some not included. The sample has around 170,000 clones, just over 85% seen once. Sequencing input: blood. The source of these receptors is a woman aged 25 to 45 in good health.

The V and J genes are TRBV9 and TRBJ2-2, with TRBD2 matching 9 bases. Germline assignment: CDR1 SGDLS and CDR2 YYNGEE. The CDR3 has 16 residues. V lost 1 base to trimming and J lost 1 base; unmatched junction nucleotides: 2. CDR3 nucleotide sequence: TGTGCCAGCAGCGTAACAGCGGGAGGGAACACCGGGGAGCTGTTTTTT. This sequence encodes CASSVTAGGNTGELFF. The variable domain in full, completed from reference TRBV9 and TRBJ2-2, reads DSGVTQTPKHLITATGQRVTLRCSPRSGDLSVYWYQQSLDQGLQFLIQYYNGEERAKGNILERFSAQQFPDLHSELNLSSLELGDSALYFCASSVTAGGNTGELFFGEGSRLTVL.

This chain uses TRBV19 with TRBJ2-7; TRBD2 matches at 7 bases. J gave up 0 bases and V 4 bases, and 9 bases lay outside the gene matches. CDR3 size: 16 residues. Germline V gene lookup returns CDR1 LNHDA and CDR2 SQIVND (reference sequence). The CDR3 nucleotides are TGTGCCAGTAGTAAAAGCCACGGCGGGAGCTCCTACGAGCAGTACTTC. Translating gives CASSKSHGGSSYEQYF.

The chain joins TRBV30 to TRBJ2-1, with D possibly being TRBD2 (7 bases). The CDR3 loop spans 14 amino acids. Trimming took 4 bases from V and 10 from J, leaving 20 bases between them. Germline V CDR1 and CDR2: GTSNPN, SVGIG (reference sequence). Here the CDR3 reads CAWKGGALGGEQFF. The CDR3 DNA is TGTGCCTGGAAGGGGGGGGCGCTTGGTGGCGAGCAGTTCTTC.

Here the CDR3 DNA reads TGTGCCAGCAGTTACTCCCCCGCCCAGGGGAATGGCTACACCTTC. Residues: CASSYSPAQGNGYTF. The rearrangement joins TRBV6-6 to TRBJ1-2; maybe TRBD1 (6 bases). From germline, CDR1 is MNHNY and CDR2 SVGAGI (reference sequence). Trimming removed 0 bases at V and 6 bases at J, with 14 bases between. The CDR3 extends over 15 amino acids.

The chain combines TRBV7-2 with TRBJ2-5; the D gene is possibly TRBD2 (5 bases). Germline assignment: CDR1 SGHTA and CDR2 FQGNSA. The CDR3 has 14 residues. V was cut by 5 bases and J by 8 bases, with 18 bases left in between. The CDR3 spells CASSTGRPGLTQYF. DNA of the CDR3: TGTGCCAGCAGCACCGGTCGTCCGGGGTTAACCCAGTACTTC.

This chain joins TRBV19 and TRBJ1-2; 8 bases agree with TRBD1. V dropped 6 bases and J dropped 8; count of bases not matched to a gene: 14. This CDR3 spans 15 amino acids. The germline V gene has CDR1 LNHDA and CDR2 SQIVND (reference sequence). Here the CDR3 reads CASSMAGGRGQGYTF. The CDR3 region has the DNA TGTGCCAGTAGCATGGCCGGGGGCAGGGGGCAAGGCTACACCTTC.

The CDR3 sequence: CASGGEGPSPLHF. The CDR3 nucleotides read TGTGCCAGCGGGGGGGAGGGACCCTCACCCCTCCACTTT. The V call is TRBV6-5, the J call TRBJ1-6, with D perhaps matching TRBD1 (5 bases). The CDR3 has 13 amino acids. V shed 8 bases and J shed 10 bases, with 15 bases lying between them. The germline V gene has CDR1 MNHEY and CDR2 SVGAGI.

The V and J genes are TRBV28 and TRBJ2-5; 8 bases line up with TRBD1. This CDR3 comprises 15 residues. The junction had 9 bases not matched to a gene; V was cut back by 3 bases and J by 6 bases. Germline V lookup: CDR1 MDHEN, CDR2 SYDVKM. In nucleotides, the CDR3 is TGTGCCAGCAGTTTGGGAGGACAGGGTCGAAAGACCCAGTACTTC. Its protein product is CASSLGGQGRKTQYF.

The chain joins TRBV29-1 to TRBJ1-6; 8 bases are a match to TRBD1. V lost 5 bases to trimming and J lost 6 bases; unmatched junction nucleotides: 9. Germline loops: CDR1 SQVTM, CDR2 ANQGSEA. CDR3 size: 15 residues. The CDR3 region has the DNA TGCAGCGTTTCTTCCGGGACAGGTGGTAATTCACCCCTCCACTTT. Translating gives CSVSSGTGGNSPLHF.

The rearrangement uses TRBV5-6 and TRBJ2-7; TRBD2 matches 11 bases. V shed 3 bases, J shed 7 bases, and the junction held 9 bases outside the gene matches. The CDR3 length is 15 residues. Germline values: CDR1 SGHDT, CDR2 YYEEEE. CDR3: CASSSYSGRALEQYF. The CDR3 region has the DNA TGTGCCAGCAGCTCATATAGCGGGAGGGCCTTAGAGCAGTACTTC. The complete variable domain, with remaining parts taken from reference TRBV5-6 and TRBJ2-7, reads DAGVTQSPTHLIKTRGQQVTLRCSPKSGHDTVSWYQQALGQGPQFIFQYYEEEERQRGNFPDRFSGHQFPNYSSELNVNALLLGDSALYLCASSSYSGRALEQYFGPGTRLTVT.

CDR3 in DNA: TGTGCCAGCGGCGACGGGGGTGAAGCTTTCTTT. Amino acids: CASGDGGEAFF. This sequence joins TRBV6-5 and TRBJ1-1, with D possibly matching TRBD1 (5 bases). Trimming pared 8 bases from V and 7 bases from J, leaving 11 bases between. Looked up from germline, CDR1 is MNHEY and CDR2 is SVGAGI. The CDR3 sequence is 11 residues long.

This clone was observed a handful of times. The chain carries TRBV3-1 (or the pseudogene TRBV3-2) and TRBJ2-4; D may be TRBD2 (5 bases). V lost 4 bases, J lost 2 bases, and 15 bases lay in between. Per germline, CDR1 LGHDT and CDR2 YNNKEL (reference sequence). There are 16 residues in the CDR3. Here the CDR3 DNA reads TGTGCCAGCAGCCTACCAAGCCGGGGATCCAAAAACATTCAGTACTTC. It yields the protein CASSLPSRGSKNIQYF.

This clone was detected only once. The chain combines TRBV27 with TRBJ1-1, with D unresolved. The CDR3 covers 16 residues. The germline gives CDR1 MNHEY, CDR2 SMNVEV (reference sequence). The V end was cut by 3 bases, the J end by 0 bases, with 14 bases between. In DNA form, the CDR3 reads TGTGCCAGCAGTTTTATTGGAGGGCTGATGAACACTGAAGCTTTCTTT. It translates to CASSFIGGLMNTEAFF.